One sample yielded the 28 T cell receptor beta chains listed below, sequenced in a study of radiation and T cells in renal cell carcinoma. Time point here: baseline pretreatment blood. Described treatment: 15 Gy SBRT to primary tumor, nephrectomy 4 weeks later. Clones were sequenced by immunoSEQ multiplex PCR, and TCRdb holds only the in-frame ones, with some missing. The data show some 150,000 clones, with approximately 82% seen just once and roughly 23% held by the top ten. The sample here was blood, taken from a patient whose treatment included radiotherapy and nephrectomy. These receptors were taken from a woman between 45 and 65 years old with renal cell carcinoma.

CDR3 loop: CASSPRPPGANVLTF. CDR3 in DNA: TGTGCCAGCAGCCCCCGGCCCCCTGGGGCCAACGTCCTGACTTTC. The V gene is TRBV7-2, the J gene TRBJ2-6; D not resolved. With 5 bases removed from V and 2 bases from J, the gap between germline ends came to 10 bases. CDR1 SGHTA and CDR2 FQGNSA come from the germline V gene. CDR3 size: 15 residues. The whole variable domain, filled in from reference TRBV7-2 and TRBJ2-6, reads GAGVSQSPSNKVTEKGKDVELRCDPISGHTALYWYRQSLGQGLEFLIYFQGNSAPDKSGLPSDRFSAERTGGSVSTLTIQRTQQEDSAVYLCASSPRPPGANVLTFGAGSRLTVL.

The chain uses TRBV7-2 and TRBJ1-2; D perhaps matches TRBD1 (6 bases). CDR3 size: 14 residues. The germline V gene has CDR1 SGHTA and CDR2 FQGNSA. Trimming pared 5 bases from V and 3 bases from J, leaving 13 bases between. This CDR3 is CASSPNREDYGYTF. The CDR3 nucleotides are TGTGCCAGCAGCCCAAACAGGGAGGACTATGGCTACACCTTC.

The DNA of the CDR3 is TGTGCCTGGAGTGTATTTCCTTCCAAAAACATTCAGTACTTC. As protein: CAWSVFPSKNIQYF. The V and J genes are TRBV30 and TRBJ2-4; D is unclear. This CDR3 is built from 14 residues. Per germline, CDR1 GTSNPN and CDR2 SVGIG (reference sequence). Trimming pared 0 bases from V and 2 bases from J, leaving 8 bases between.

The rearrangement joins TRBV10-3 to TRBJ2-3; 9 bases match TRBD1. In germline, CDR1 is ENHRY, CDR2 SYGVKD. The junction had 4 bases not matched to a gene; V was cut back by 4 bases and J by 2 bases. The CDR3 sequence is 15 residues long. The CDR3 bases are TGTGCCATCAGTGCACGGACAGGGGACACAGATACGCAGTATTTT. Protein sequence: CAISARTGDTDTQYF.

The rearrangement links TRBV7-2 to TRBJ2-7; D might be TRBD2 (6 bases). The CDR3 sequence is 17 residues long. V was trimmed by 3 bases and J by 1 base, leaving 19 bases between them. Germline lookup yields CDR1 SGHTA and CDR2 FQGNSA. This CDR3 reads CASSFDIGGSISYEQYF. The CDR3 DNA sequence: TGTGCCAGCAGCTTTGATATTGGGGGGTCGATATCCTACGAGCAGTACTTC.

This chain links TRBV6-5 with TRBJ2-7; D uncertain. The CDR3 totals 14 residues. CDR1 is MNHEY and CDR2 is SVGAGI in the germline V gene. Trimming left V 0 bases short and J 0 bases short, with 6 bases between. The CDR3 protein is CASSYSPSSYEQYF. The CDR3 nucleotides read TGTGCCAGCAGTTACTCCCCTAGCTCCTACGAGCAGTACTTC.

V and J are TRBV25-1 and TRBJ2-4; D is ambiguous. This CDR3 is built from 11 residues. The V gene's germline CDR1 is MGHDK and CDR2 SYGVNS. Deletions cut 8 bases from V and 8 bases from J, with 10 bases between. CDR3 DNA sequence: TGTGCCAGCTCCCTTGTAGACATTCAGTACTTC. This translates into CASSLVDIQYF. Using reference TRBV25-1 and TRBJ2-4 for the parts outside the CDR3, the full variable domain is EADIYQTPRYLVIGTGKKITLECSQTMGHDKMYWYQQDPGMELHLIHYSYGVNSTEKGDLSSESTVSRIRTEHFPLTLESARPSHTSQYLCASSLVDIQYFGAGTRLSVL.

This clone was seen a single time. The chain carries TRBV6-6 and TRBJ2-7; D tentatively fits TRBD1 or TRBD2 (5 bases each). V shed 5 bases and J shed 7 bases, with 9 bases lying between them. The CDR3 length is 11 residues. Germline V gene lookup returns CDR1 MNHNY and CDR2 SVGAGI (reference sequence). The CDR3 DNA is TGTGCCAGCAGTGGGACGGGTGAGCAGTACTTC. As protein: CASSGTGEQYF.

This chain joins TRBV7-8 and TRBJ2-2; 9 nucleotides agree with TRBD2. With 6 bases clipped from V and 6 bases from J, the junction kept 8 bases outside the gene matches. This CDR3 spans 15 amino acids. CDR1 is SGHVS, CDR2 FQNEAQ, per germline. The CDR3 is CASSVFRGRAGELFF. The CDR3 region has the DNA TGTGCCAGCAGTGTTTTTCGCGGGAGGGCCGGGGAGCTGTTTTTT.

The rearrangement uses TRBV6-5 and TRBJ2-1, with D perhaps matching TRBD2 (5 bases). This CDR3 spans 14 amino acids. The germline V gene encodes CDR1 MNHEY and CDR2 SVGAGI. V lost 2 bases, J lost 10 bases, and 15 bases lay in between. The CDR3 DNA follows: TGTGCCAGCAGTTACCGGCCTTCGAGGGTGGAGCAGTTCTTC. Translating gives CASSYRPSRVEQFF.

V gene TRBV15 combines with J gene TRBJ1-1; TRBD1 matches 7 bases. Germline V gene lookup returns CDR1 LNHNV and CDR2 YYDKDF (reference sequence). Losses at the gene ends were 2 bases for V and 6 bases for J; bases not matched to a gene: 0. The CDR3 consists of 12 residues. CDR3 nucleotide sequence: TGTGCCACCAGCAGACAGGGGGCTGAAGCTTTCTTT. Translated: CATSRQGAEAFF.

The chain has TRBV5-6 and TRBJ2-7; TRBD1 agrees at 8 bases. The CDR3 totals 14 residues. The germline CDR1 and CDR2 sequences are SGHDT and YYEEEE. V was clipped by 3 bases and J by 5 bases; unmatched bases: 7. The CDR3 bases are TGTGCCAGCAGCTCAAGTCAGGGGGCCCACGAGCAGTACTTC. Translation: CASSSSQGAHEQYF.

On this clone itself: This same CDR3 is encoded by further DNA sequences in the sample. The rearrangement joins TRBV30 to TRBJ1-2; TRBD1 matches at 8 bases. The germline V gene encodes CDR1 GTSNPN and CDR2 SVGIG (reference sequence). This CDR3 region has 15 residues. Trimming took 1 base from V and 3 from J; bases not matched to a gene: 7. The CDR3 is CAWSESPTGDYGYTF. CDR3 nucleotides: TGTGCCTGGAGTGAGTCTCCGACAGGGGACTATGGCTACACCTTC.

The CDR3 DNA reads TGTGCCAGCAGCTCGTCGGATCAGCCCCAGCATTTT. Translating gives CASSSSDQPQHF. V and J are TRBV9 and TRBJ1-5, with no clear D. Trimming removed 4 bases at V and 5 bases at J, with 7 bases between. The germline CDR1 and CDR2 sequences are SGDLS and YYNGEE. The CDR3 loop spans 12 amino acids.

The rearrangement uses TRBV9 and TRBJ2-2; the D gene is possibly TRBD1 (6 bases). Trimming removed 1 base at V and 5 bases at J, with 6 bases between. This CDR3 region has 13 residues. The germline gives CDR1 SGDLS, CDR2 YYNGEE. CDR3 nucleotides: TGTGCCAGCAGCGTAAGGGGGACCGGGGAGCTGTTTTTT. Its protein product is CASSVRGTGELFF.

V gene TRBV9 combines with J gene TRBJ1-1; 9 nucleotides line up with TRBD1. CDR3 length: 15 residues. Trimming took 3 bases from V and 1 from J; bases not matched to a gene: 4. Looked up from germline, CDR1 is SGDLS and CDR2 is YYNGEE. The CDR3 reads CASSGSGQGNTEAFF. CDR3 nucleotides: TGTGCCAGCAGCGGTTCGGGACAGGGGAACACTGAAGCTTTCTTT.

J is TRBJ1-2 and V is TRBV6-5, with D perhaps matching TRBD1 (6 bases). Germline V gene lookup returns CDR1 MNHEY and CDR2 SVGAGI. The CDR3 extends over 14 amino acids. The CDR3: CACRTEGRLGGYTF. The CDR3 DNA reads TGTGCATGCCGGACAGAGGGACGGTTAGGTGGCTACACCTTC.

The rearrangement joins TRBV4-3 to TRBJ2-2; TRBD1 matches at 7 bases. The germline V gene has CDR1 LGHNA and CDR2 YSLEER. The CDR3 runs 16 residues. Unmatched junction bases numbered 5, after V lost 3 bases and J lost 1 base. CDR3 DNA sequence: TGCGCCAGCAGCCAGGGGACAGAACTGAACACCGGGGAGCTGTTTTTT. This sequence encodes CASSQGTELNTGELFF.

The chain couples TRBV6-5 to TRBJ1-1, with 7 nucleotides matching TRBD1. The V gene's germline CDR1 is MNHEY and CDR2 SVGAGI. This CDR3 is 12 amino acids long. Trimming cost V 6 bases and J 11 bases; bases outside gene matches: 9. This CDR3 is CASSQEGARAFF. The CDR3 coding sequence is TGTGCCAGCAGCCAGGAGGGGGCTAGGGCTTTCTTT.

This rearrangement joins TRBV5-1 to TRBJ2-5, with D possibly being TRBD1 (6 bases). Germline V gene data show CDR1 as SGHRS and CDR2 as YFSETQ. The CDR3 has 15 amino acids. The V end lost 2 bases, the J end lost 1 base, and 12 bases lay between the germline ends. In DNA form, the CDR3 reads TGCGCCAGCAGCTTTTATGGGACATCCCAAGAGACCCAGTACTTC. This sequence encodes CASSFYGTSQETQYF.

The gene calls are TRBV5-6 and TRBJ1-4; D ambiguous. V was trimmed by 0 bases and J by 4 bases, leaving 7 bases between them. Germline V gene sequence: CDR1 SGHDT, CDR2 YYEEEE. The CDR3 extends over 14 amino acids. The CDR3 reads CASSLGPLNEKLFF. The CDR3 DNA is TGTGCCAGCAGCTTGGGACCGCTTAATGAAAAACTGTTTTTT.

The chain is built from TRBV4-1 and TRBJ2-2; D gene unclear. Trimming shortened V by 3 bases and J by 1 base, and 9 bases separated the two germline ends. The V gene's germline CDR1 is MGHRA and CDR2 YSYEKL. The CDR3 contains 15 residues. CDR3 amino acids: CASSHLGGNTGELFF. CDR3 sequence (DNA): TGCGCCAGCAGCCATCTGGGCGGGAACACCGGGGAGCTGTTTTTT.

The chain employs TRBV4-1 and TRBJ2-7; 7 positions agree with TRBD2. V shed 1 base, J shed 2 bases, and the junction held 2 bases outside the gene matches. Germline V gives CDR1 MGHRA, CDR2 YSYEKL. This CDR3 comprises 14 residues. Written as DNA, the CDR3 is TGCGCCAGCAGCCAAGGGGACTATACCTACGAGCAGTACTTC. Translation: CASSQGDYTYEQYF.

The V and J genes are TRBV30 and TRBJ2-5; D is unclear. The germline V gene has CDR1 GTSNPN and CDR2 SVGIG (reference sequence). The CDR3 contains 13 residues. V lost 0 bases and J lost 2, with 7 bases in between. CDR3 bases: TGTGCCTGGAGTGTAAGGCAGCAAGAGACCCAGTACTTC. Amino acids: CAWSVRQQETQYF.

CDR3 sequence (DNA): TGTGCCAGCAGCTTCTCCCCAGGAAGCAATCAGCCCCAGCATTTT. Protein product: CASSFSPGSNQPQHF. V usage is TRBV7-2 and J usage is TRBJ1-5, with D unresolved. The V end was cut by 3 bases, the J end by 1 base, with 10 bases between. In germline, CDR1 is SGHTA, CDR2 FQGNSA. The CDR3 extends over 15 amino acids.

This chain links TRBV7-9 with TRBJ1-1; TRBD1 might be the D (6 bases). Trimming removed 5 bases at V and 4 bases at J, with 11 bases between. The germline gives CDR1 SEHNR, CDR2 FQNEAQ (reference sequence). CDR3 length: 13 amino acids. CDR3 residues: CASSVQGSTEAFF. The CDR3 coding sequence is TGTGCCAGCAGCGTACAGGGTTCCACTGAAGCTTTCTTT.

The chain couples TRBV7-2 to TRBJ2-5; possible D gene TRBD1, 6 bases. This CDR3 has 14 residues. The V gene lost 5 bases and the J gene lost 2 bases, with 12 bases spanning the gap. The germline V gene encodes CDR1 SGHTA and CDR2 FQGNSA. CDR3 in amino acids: CASSPLTGQETQYF. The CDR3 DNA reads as TGTGCCAGCAGCCCGCTGACAGGACAAGAGACCCAGTACTTC.

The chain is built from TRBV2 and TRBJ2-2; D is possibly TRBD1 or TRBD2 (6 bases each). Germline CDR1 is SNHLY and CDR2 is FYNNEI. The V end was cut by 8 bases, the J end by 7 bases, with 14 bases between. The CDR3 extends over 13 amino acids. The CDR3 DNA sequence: TGTGCCAGCGTTTGGGGGGCAGGCGGGGAGCTGTTTTTT. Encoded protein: CASVWGAGGELFF.